What follows are 30 T cell receptor beta chains derived from one specimen sequenced in a study of blood T cell repertoires in COVID-19. Assay: immunoSEQ multiplex PCR; the TCRdb copy retains only in-frame clones and omits some. The table lists roughly 250,000 clones, roughly 82% of them singletons. Sequencing input: peripheral blood. Source of these receptors: a woman of 80 years or more with active or convalescent COVID-19.

In DNA form, the CDR3 reads TGTGCCAGTAGTATAATGGCTGGAGGGCAAGAGACCCAGTACTTC. Its translation: CASSIMAGGQETQYF. The chain carries TRBV19 and TRBJ2-5, with a possible D match to TRBD2 (6 bases). The CDR3 covers 15 residues. The germline V gene has CDR1 LNHDA and CDR2 SQIVND (reference sequence). The V gene lost 2 bases and the J gene lost 2 bases, with 12 bases spanning the gap.

CDR3 bases: TGTGCCAGTCGGAACAGGGACCTATGGTCGATCTCTGGAAACACCATATATTTT. This gives the protein CASRNRDLWSISGNTIYF. The chain uses TRBV19 and TRBJ1-3, with TRBD1 as a possible D gene (6 bases). V lost 8 bases and J lost 0, with 23 bases in between. The CDR3 runs to 18 residues. Germline-derived CDR1 and CDR2 are LNHDA and SQIVND (reference sequence).

This chain links TRBV5-6 with TRBJ2-7; D perhaps matches TRBD1 (5 bases). CDR1 and CDR2 (germline): SGHDT, YYEEEE. V was pared by 2 bases and J by 1 base, with 7 bases between. The CDR3 extends over 13 amino acids. Here the CDR3 DNA reads TGTGCCAGCAGCTTAAGGGGATCCTACGAGCAGTACTTC. Translating gives CASSLRGSYEQYF.

The genes are TRBV4-1 and TRBJ2-2; 9 bases match TRBD1. Germline CDR1 reads MGHRA; CDR2 reads YSYEKL. The V and J ends lost 3 bases and 4 bases, in that order; junction bases with no gene match: 6. The CDR3 covers 16 residues. CDR3 DNA: TGCGCCAGCAGCCACGTAGACAGGGGGTTCACCGGGGAGCTGTTTTTT. Its protein is CASSHVDRGFTGELFF.

The gene calls are TRBV4-2 and TRBJ1-5; D is ambiguous. The CDR3 is 15 amino acids. Germline V gene data show CDR1 as LGHNA and CDR2 as YNFKEQ. V shed 0 bases and J shed 2 bases, with 8 bases lying between them. The CDR3 DNA reads TGTGCCAGCAGCCAAGATCCCGTTGGCAATCAGCCCCAGCATTTT. It translates to CASSQDPVGNQPQHF.

This clone was seen only a few times. In nucleotides, the CDR3 is TGTGCCAGCAGTTACGGTAGTGCCGGGGAGCTGTTTTTT. This sequence encodes CASSYGSAGELFF. This rearrangement joins TRBV6-5 to TRBJ2-2, with no clear D. Germline-derived CDR1 and CDR2 are MNHEY and SVGAGI. The V gene lost 2 bases and the J gene lost 6 bases, with 7 bases spanning the gap. The CDR3 sequence is 13 residues long.

The chain links TRBV18 to TRBJ1-1, with no clear D. Deletions cut 6 bases from V and 5 bases from J, with 13 bases between. CDR1 KGHSH and CDR2 LQKENI come from the germline V gene. The CDR3 runs to 13 residues. This CDR3 reads CASSPTTGTEAFF. The DNA for the CDR3 is TGTGCCAGCTCGCCGACCACGGGGACTGAAGCTTTCTTT.

This clone was seen once. This rearrangement joins TRBV28 to TRBJ2-7; D possibly corresponds to TRBD2 (5 bases). The CDR3 is 15 residues long. Trimming removed 6 bases at V and 0 bases at J, with 15 bases between. Germline V gene lookup returns CDR1 MDHEN and CDR2 SYDVKM. Here the CDR3 reads CASSPTTGSSYEQYF. CDR3 bases: TGTGCCAGCAGCCCCACCACGGGGAGCTCCTACGAGCAGTACTTC.

The V call is TRBV5-1, the J call TRBJ1-2, with D possibly matching TRBD1 (6 bases). V dropped 4 bases and J dropped 2 bases, with 18 bases sitting between them. The CDR3 is made up of 16 amino acids. CDR1 is SGHRS and CDR2 is YFSETQ in the germline V gene. CDR3 bases: TGCGCCAGCAGCCCAGCCCTCGGACAGCAAAACTATGGCTACACCTTC. Translating it yields CASSPALGQQNYGYTF.

The chain is built from TRBV7-9 and TRBJ2-5; possible D gene TRBD2, 6 bases. The CDR3 loop spans 16 amino acids. Germline V lookup: CDR1 SEHNR, CDR2 FQNEAQ (reference sequence). V shed 5 bases and J shed 5 bases, with 21 bases lying between them. The CDR3 DNA reads TGTGCCAGCAGCCGCCGGGGTCCGGGAGAAGGGGAGACCCAGTACTTC. This codes for CASSRRGPGEGETQYF.

The chain joins TRBV20-1 to TRBJ1-5; D call uncertain. V was cut by 3 bases and J by 7 bases, with 16 bases left in between. This CDR3 region has 14 residues. Germline V gene lookup returns CDR1 DFQATT and CDR2 SNEGSKA (reference sequence). The CDR3 DNA reads TGCAGTGCTAGTAATTGGGGAGAGAGGCAGCCCCAGCATTTT. Its protein product is CSASNWGERQPQHF.

The chain joins TRBV5-1 to TRBJ2-3, with 9 bases that match TRBD2. V lost 0 bases, J lost 4 bases, and 6 bases stayed unmatched. From germline, CDR1 is SGHRS and CDR2 YFSETQ. This CDR3 is built from 16 residues. The CDR3 sequence is CASSLGCGGGADTQYF. CDR3 DNA: TGCGCCAGCAGCTTGGGTTGCGGGGGGGGCGCAGATACGCAGTATTTT.

The chain joins TRBV19 to TRBJ1-2; D remains ambiguous. V was trimmed by 1 base and J by 0 bases, leaving 9 bases between them. Germline CDR1 LNHDA, CDR2 SQIVND (reference sequence). There are 15 residues in the CDR3. The CDR3 protein is CASSIGEGANYGYTF. In DNA form, the CDR3 reads TGTGCCAGTAGTATAGGGGAGGGAGCTAACTATGGCTACACCTTC.

This chain links TRBV5-1 with TRBJ1-6; no clear D. The CDR3 is made up of 14 amino acids. Germline lookup yields CDR1 SGHRS and CDR2 YFSETQ. Trimming removed 4 bases at V and 7 bases at J, with 12 bases between. CDR3 loop: CASSPVRSNSPLHF. In nucleotides, the CDR3 is TGCGCCAGCAGCCCGGTACGATCGAATTCACCCCTCCACTTT.

This clone occurred once. The V call is TRBV7-2, the J call TRBJ2-7, with TRBD1 as a possible D gene (5 bases). Germline-derived CDR1 and CDR2 are SGHTA and FQGNSA. CDR3 length equals 16 residues. V lost 5 bases and J 0 bases, leaving 17 bases between the germline ends. The CDR3 DNA reads as TGTGCCAGCAGCCCGCAACCAGGGATCAGCTCCTACGAGCAGTACTTC. Its translation is CASSPQPGISSYEQYF.

This sequence joins TRBV5-1 and TRBJ2-1; 9 bases map to TRBD1. V was pared by 4 bases and J by 0 bases, with 2 bases of the junction left unmatched. Germline lookup yields CDR1 SGHRS and CDR2 YFSETQ. The CDR3 has 15 amino acids. CDR3 sequence reads: CASSLQGASYNEQFF. The DNA of the CDR3 is TGCGCCAGCAGCCTACAGGGGGCCTCCTACAATGAGCAGTTCTTC.

Of note for this clone: The final CDR3 position lacks the conserved phenylalanine or tryptophan, pointing to a likely read error. The limits of the CDR3 on the DNA are not certain, so only TCRdb's listed CDR3 is given. This sequence joins TRBV27 and TRBJ2-3; the D call TRBD2 from the table was never checked on the DNA. Germline CDR1 and CDR2: MNHEY and SMNVEV (reference sequence). The CDR3 numbers 14 amino acids, ends counted. The CDR3 loop reads CASRIDGTSGSLSL.

This sequence joins TRBV7-2 and TRBJ2-1; TRBD1 agrees at 10 bases. J gave up 5 bases and V 5 bases, and 9 bases lay outside the gene matches. The CDR3 consists of 16 residues. CDR1 and CDR2 from the germline V gene are SGHTA and FQGNSA. In DNA form, the CDR3 reads TGTGCCAGCAGCCTATGGCGGGACAGGGGAAACAATGAGCAGTTCTTC. Its protein product is CASSLWRDRGNNEQFF.

The chain uses TRBV2 and TRBJ2-7; TRBD1 matches at 7 bases. V trimming: 8 bases; J trimming: 0 bases; junction bases outside the gene matches: 13. CDR1 is SNHLY, CDR2 FYNNEI, per germline. The CDR3 has 16 residues. CDR3 loop: CASLFVPGQSSYEQYF. The CDR3 DNA follows: TGTGCCAGCCTCTTCGTCCCGGGACAGTCCTCCTACGAGCAGTACTTC.

V is TRBV28 and J is TRBJ1-3; D gene unclear. The CDR3 covers 15 residues. The ends were cut back, 6 bases at V and 0 bases at J, with 12 bases in the middle. Germline-derived CDR1 and CDR2 are MDHEN and SYDVKM. CDR3 nucleotides: TGTGCCAGCAGGATAACTCCTTCCTCTGGAAACACCATATATTTT. Residues: CASRITPSSGNTIYF.

This chain joins TRBV3-1 (or the pseudogene TRBV3-2) and TRBJ2-2; TRBD1 is a possible D gene (6 bases). Germline V gene data show CDR1 as LGHDT and CDR2 as YNNKEL (reference sequence). The CDR3 contains 16 residues. The germline V and J ends were trimmed by 4 bases and 6 bases, with 18 bases remaining between them. The DNA of the CDR3 is TGTGCCAGCAGCCCAACAGGGTTACTTGATTCCGGGGAGCTGTTTTTT. Protein product: CASSPTGLLDSGELFF.

This chain joins TRBV30 and TRBJ2-6; TRBD1 agrees at 9 bases. This CDR3 is built from 16 residues. The V segment lost 1 base and the J segment 1 base; nucleotides outside the gene matches: 2. Germline V gene data show CDR1 as GTSNPN and CDR2 as SVGIG (reference sequence). In DNA form, the CDR3 reads TGTGCCTGGAGTGGGACAGGGGCATCTGGGGCCAACGTCCTGACTTTC. Protein: CAWSGTGASGANVLTF.

The chain couples TRBV20-1 to TRBJ1-1, with no clear D. Germline CDR1 is DFQATT and CDR2 is SNEGSKA (reference sequence). The CDR3 extends over 11 amino acids. Trimming took 6 bases from V and 0 from J, leaving 5 bases between them. The CDR3: CSAVMNTEAFF. DNA for the CDR3: TGCAGTGCCGTAATGAACACTGAAGCTTTCTTT.

The chain links TRBV5-1 to TRBJ1-2, with a tentative D call TRBD1 (6 bases). V shed 3 bases and J shed 7 bases, with 16 bases lying between them. The CDR3 spans 14 residues. CDR1 is SGHRS, CDR2 YFSETQ, per germline. CDR3 DNA: TGCGCCAGCAGCTATGACAGGTGGGGAAGTGGCTACACCTTC. This sequence encodes CASSYDRWGSGYTF.

This sequence joins TRBV6-4 and TRBJ1-6; no reliable D call. Germline-derived CDR1 and CDR2 are MRHNA and SNTAGT. CDR3 size: 15 residues. V was pared by 6 bases and J by 5 bases, with 14 bases between. The CDR3 here is CASRFRGVDNSPLHF. CDR3 nucleotides: TGTGCCAGCAGATTTCGGGGTGTGGATAATTCACCCCTCCACTTT.

The V gene is TRBV10-3, the J gene TRBJ2-3; no definite D call. The germline gives CDR1 ENHRY, CDR2 SYGVKD. The V end lost 4 bases, the J end lost 3 bases, and 8 bases lay between the germline ends. The CDR3 runs to 13 residues. CDR3 region: CAISGVGTDTQYF. CDR3 nucleotide sequence: TGTGCCATCAGTGGGGTCGGGACAGATACGCAGTATTTT.

The genes are TRBV29-1 and TRBJ2-5, with D possibly matching TRBD2 (6 bases). Deletions cut 2 bases from V and 4 bases from J, with 14 bases between. CDR3 length: 14 amino acids. The V gene's germline CDR1 is SQVTM and CDR2 ANQGSEA. The CDR3 reads CSVERGRRGETQYF. The CDR3 DNA sequence: TGCAGCGTTGAACGGGGGAGGAGGGGAGAGACCCAGTACTTC.

The chain is built from TRBV5-1 and TRBJ1-4, with D perhaps matching TRBD1 (6 bases). This CDR3 has 15 amino acids. Germline V gives CDR1 SGHRS, CDR2 YFSETQ. Between the trimmed V and J ends, which lost 0 bases and 3 bases, there was a span of 9 bases. The CDR3 DNA sequence: TGCGCCAGCAGCTTGGTAGGGGGATCTAATGAAAAACTGTTTTTT. Amino acid sequence: CASSLVGGSNEKLFF.

The sample holds a few counts of this clone. The gene calls are TRBV7-9 and TRBJ1-1; 8 bases align to TRBD1. V trimming: 2 bases; J trimming: 6 bases; junction bases outside the gene matches: 5. The length of the CDR3 is 14 residues. Germline loops: CDR1 SEHNR, CDR2 FQNEAQ (reference sequence). This chain's CDR3 is CASSLIQGGSEAFF. Written as DNA, the CDR3 is TGTGCCAGCAGCTTAATACAGGGGGGGTCTGAAGCTTTCTTT.

V gene TRBV11-2 combines with J gene TRBJ1-4; TRBD1 agrees at 9 bases. The germline gives CDR1 SGHAT, CDR2 FQNNGV. Trimming removed 2 bases from V and 4 bases from J; junction bases left unmatched: 5. The CDR3 sequence is 16 residues long. The CDR3 bases are TGTGCCAGCAGCTTATTCCGGGACAGGGTTAATGAAAAACTGTTTTTT. The encoded protein is CASSLFRDRVNEKLFF. The full variable domain, in which reference TRBV11-2 and TRBJ1-4 provide the parts outside the CDR3, is EAGVAQSPRYKIIEKRQSVAFWCNPISGHATLYWYQQILGQGPKLLIQFQNNGVVDDSQLPKDRFSAERLKGVDSTLKIQPAKLEDSAVYLCASSLFRDRVNEKLFFGSGTQLSVL.